This TCR beta chain derives from a study of blood T cells in healthy people across ages. Regarding the study as a whole: Diversity of TCR beta per million T cells declined in a roughly linear way with age. A strong correlation was found between TCR beta diversity and the percentage of naive T cells.

The CDR3 length is 13 residues. V was clipped by 2 bases and J by 11 bases, with 10 bases between them. Germline values: CDR1 MNHEY, CDR2 SVGAGI. Note on this clonotype: Its target is unknown.

Primed by a sample-barcoded 5' primer and a J-beta primer mix, a second PCR proceeded for roughly 7 to 11 cycles. TCRdb fed the 5' RACE reads into MiXCR, producing one record per CDR3 protein. The sample has hundreds of thousands of distinct CDR3 sequences, around 26% seen once. Sequencing was done on a sample of blood. This chain connects TRBV6-5 to TRBJ1-6; no firm D call. This clonotype was sampled from a woman at least 80 years old in good health. CDR3 amino acids: CASSYGNNPPLHF. For the CDR3, the DNA is TGTGCCAGCAGTTACGGGAACAATCCACCCCTCCACTTT.